The rows below give T cell receptor beta chains drawn from one sample of a study of blood T cell repertoires in COVID-19. The repertoire was sequenced with immunoSEQ multiplex PCR; TCRdb's copy has only in-frame clones and lacks some. The sample lists 65,000 to 80,000 clones, around 80% seen once, with around 10% in the top ten. The source material was peripheral blood. These receptors came from a man in his fifties with acute or convalescent COVID-19. Both conserved end residues are part of each CDR3. The D gene is left open where the match is weak. Clone size is shown for a subset of rows, as once, few, many or a class of expanded clone.

v_call: TRBV15
cdr3_length: 14
j_call: TRBJ2-7
d_call: .
clone_size: .
cdr3_aa: CATSLSPGTPEQYF
cdr3_nt: TGTGCCACCAGCCTATCCCCCGGGACACCCGAGCAGTACTTC

v_call: TRBV28
cdr3_length: 15
j_call: TRBJ2-1
d_call: TRBD1
clone_size: .
cdr3_aa: CASTLGGTGVNEQFF
cdr3_nt: TGTGCCAGCACCCTGGGGGGGACAGGGGTAAATGAGCAGTTCTTC

v_call: TRBV6-1
cdr3_length: 18
j_call: TRBJ1-2
d_call: .
clone_size: .
cdr3_aa: CASSEAPEGAGLLYGYTF
cdr3_nt: TGTGCCAGCAGTGAAGCCCCGGAGGGTGCGGGCCTACTCTATGGCTACACCTTC

v_call: TRBV5-8
cdr3_length: 15
j_call: TRBJ2-5
d_call: TRBD1
clone_size: .
cdr3_aa: CASSSRTGGEETQYF
cdr3_nt: TGTGCCAGCAGCTCCAGGACAGGGGGCGAAGAGACCCAGTACTTC

v_call: TRBV24-1
cdr3_length: 15
j_call: TRBJ2-1
d_call: TRBD1
clone_size: few
cdr3_aa: CATSGGQGPYNEQFF
cdr3_nt: TGTGCCACCAGCGGGGGACAGGGGCCTTACAATGAGCAGTTCTTC

v_call: TRBV28
cdr3_length: 17
j_call: TRBJ2-7
d_call: TRBD2
clone_size: once
cdr3_aa: CASSGGLAGALSYEQYF
cdr3_nt: TGTGCCAGCAGTGGGGGACTAGCGGGAGCCCTCTCCTACGAGCAGTACTTC

v_call: TRBV6-6
cdr3_length: 12
j_call: TRBJ1-1
d_call: .
clone_size: .
cdr3_aa: CASALARTEAFF
cdr3_nt: TGTGCCAGCGCTTTGGCGAGGACTGAAGCTTTCTTT

v_call: TRBV5-1
cdr3_length: 15
j_call: TRBJ2-1
d_call: TRBD1
clone_size: few
cdr3_aa: CASSLEGQGANEQFF
cdr3_nt: TGCGCCAGCAGCTTGGAGGGTCAGGGGGCCAATGAGCAGTTCTTC

v_call: TRBV5-1
cdr3_length: 17
j_call: TRBJ1-4
d_call: .
clone_size: .
cdr3_aa: CASSLTGTPANNEKLFF
cdr3_nt: TGCGCCAGCAGCTTGACCGGGACACCGGCAAATAATGAAAAACTGTTTTTT

v_call: TRBV11-1
cdr3_length: 13
j_call: TRBJ1-1
d_call: .
clone_size: .
cdr3_aa: CASSGNTGTEAFF
cdr3_nt: TGTGCCAGCAGCGGTAATACAGGGACTGAAGCTTTCTTT

v_call: TRBV6-5
cdr3_length: 12
j_call: TRBJ2-7
d_call: .
clone_size: .
cdr3_aa: CASYRVPYEQYF
cdr3_nt: TGTGCCAGCTACAGGGTTCCCTACGAGCAGTACTTC

v_call: TRBV28
cdr3_length: 15
j_call: TRBJ1-1
d_call: .
clone_size: once
cdr3_aa: CASSLSDRWNTEAFF
cdr3_nt: TGTGCCAGCAGTTTATCCGACAGGTGGAACACTGAAGCTTTCTTT

v_call: TRBV7-2
cdr3_length: 15
j_call: TRBJ1-2
d_call: TRBD1
clone_size: .
cdr3_aa: CASSLIGTAGGGYTF
cdr3_nt: TGTGCCAGCAGCTTAATCGGGACAGCCGGCGGTGGCTACACCTTC

v_call: TRBV27
cdr3_length: 14
j_call: TRBJ2-7
d_call: .
clone_size: .
cdr3_aa: CATGQIVSPYEQYF
cdr3_nt: TGTGCCACCGGACAGATTGTCTCTCCCTACGAGCAGTACTTC

v_call: TRBV19
cdr3_length: 13
j_call: TRBJ1-2
d_call: .
clone_size: .
cdr3_aa: CASSISANYGYTF
cdr3_nt: TGTGCCAGTAGTATTTCTGCTAACTATGGCTACACCTTC

v_call: TRBV9
cdr3_length: 14
j_call: TRBJ1-1
d_call: TRBD1
clone_size: once
cdr3_aa: CASSATGVSAEAFF
cdr3_nt: TGTGCCAGCAGCGCTACAGGGGTTTCCGCTGAAGCTTTCTTT

v_call: TRBV2
cdr3_length: 14
j_call: TRBJ1-3
d_call: .
clone_size: .
cdr3_aa: CASRPDSSGNTIYF
cdr3_nt: TGTGCCAGCAGGCCAGACAGCTCTGGAAACACCATATATTTT

v_call: TRBV18
cdr3_length: 14
j_call: TRBJ2-3
d_call: .
clone_size: .
cdr3_aa: CASSFNRDYLAQYF
cdr3_nt: TGTGCCAGCTCGTTCAACAGGGATTATCTTGCGCAGTATTTT

v_call: TRBV4-3
cdr3_length: 15
j_call: TRBJ1-1
d_call: .
clone_size: .
cdr3_aa: CASSLNLGANTEAFF
cdr3_nt: TGCGCCAGCAGCCTAAATCTGGGGGCGAACACTGAAGCTTTCTTT

v_call: TRBV6-6
cdr3_length: 18
j_call: TRBJ1-5
d_call: .
clone_size: .
cdr3_aa: CASSPQLGGTGNHQPQHF
cdr3_nt: TGTGCCAGCAGTCCCCAGTTGGGGGGGACTGGGAACCATCAGCCCCAGCATTTT

v_call: TRBV5-1
cdr3_length: 18
j_call: TRBJ2-2
d_call: TRBD1
clone_size: .
cdr3_aa: CASSPVTPGQGDTGELFF
cdr3_nt: TGCGCCAGCAGCCCCGTTACGCCGGGACAGGGTGACACCGGGGAGCTGTTTTTT

v_call: TRBV7-2
cdr3_length: 17
j_call: TRBJ1-2
d_call: .
clone_size: .
cdr3_aa: CASSLALGGPPSYGYTF
cdr3_nt: TGTGCCAGCAGCTTAGCGCTAGGAGGGCCCCCCTCCTATGGCTACACCTTC

v_call: TRBV7-2
cdr3_length: 12
j_call: TRBJ2-7
d_call: .
clone_size: .
cdr3_aa: CASSQRSYEQYF
cdr3_nt: TGTGCCAGCAGCCAGCGGTCCTACGAGCAGTACTTC

v_call: TRBV9
cdr3_length: 16
j_call: TRBJ2-2
d_call: TRBD2
clone_size: few
cdr3_aa: CASSVGLAGAAGELFF
cdr3_nt: TGTGCCAGCAGCGTCGGACTAGCGGGAGCCGCCGGGGAGCTGTTTTTT

v_call: TRBV10-3
cdr3_length: 16
j_call: TRBJ2-7
d_call: .
clone_size: .
cdr3_aa: CAISESDNLGGYEQYF
cdr3_nt: TGTGCCATCAGTGAGTCAGATAACTTAGGGGGCTACGAGCAGTACTTC

v_call: TRBV5-1
cdr3_length: 13
j_call: TRBJ1-1
d_call: .
clone_size: .
cdr3_aa: CASSLQPGVQAFF
cdr3_nt: TGCGCCAGCAGCTTGCAACCAGGGGTTCAAGCTTTCTTT

v_call: TRBV7-2
cdr3_length: 16
j_call: TRBJ1-5
d_call: .
clone_size: .
cdr3_aa: CASSLDTRAGGQPQHF
cdr3_nt: TGTGCCAGCAGCTTAGATACCAGGGCCGGGGGTCAGCCCCAGCATTTT

v_call: TRBV5-1
cdr3_length: 14
j_call: TRBJ2-2
d_call: .
clone_size: .
cdr3_aa: CASSLVQGGRELFF
cdr3_nt: TGCGCCAGCAGCTTGGTCCAGGGGGGAAGGGAGCTGTTTTTT

v_call: TRBV9
cdr3_length: 14
j_call: TRBJ1-3
d_call: .
clone_size: .
cdr3_aa: CASSDDRSGNTIYF
cdr3_nt: TGTGCCAGCAGTGACGACAGGTCTGGAAACACCATATATTTT

v_call: TRBV4-1
cdr3_length: 16
j_call: TRBJ1-1
d_call: TRBD1
clone_size: .
cdr3_aa: CASSQDWGTGRTEAFF
cdr3_nt: TGCGCCAGCAGCCAAGATTGGGGGACAGGTAGAACTGAAGCTTTCTTT

v_call: TRBV28
cdr3_length: 16
j_call: TRBJ2-7
d_call: TRBD2
clone_size: .
cdr3_aa: CASSSSGLVGEREQYF
cdr3_nt: TGTGCCAGCAGTTCCTCCGGACTAGTGGGGGAGAGAGAGCAGTACTTC

v_call: TRBV5-1
cdr3_length: 16
j_call: TRBJ2-3
d_call: .
clone_size: .
cdr3_aa: CASSLEGGGPPDTQYF
cdr3_nt: TGCGCCAGCAGCTTGGAGGGGGGAGGGCCCCCAGATACGCAGTATTTT

v_call: TRBV7-9
cdr3_length: 13
j_call: TRBJ1-5
d_call: TRBD1
clone_size: .
cdr3_aa: CASEGAGNQPQHF
cdr3_nt: TGTGCCAGTGAGGGGGCAGGCAATCAGCCCCAGCATTTT

v_call: TRBV30
cdr3_length: 14
j_call: TRBJ1-2
d_call: .
clone_size: .
cdr3_aa: CAWRNKGGVAGYTF
cdr3_nt: TGTGCCTGGAGAAACAAAGGGGGGGTTGCTGGCTACACCTTC

v_call: TRBV19
cdr3_length: 13
j_call: TRBJ2-7
d_call: .
clone_size: .
cdr3_aa: CASSIDRSAEQYF
cdr3_nt: TGTGCCAGTAGTATAGATCGGAGTGCCGAGCAGTACTTC

v_call: TRBV6-5
cdr3_length: 13
j_call: TRBJ1-2
d_call: .
clone_size: .
cdr3_aa: CASSSPGYYGYTF
cdr3_nt: TGTGCCAGCAGTTCGCCAGGGTACTATGGCTACACCTTC

v_call: TRBV4-1
cdr3_length: 16
j_call: TRBJ2-2
d_call: .
clone_size: .
cdr3_aa: CASSQEPSPNTGELFF
cdr3_nt: TGCGCCAGCAGCCAAGAACCAAGCCCGAACACCGGGGAGCTGTTTTTT

v_call: TRBV6-2/TRBV6-3
cdr3_length: 16
j_call: TRBJ2-5
d_call: TRBD2
clone_size: .
cdr3_aa: CASSYAASGGYETQYF
cdr3_nt: TGTGCCAGCAGTTACGCAGCTAGCGGGGGTTATGAGACCCAGTACTTC

v_call: TRBV6-1
cdr3_length: 12
j_call: TRBJ2-5
d_call: .
clone_size: .
cdr3_aa: CASSERVETQYF
cdr3_nt: TGTGCCAGCAGTGAAAGAGTTGAGACCCAGTACTTC

v_call: TRBV3-1/TRBV3-2
cdr3_length: 15
j_call: TRBJ1-2
d_call: TRBD1
clone_size: .
cdr3_aa: CASSRTPGGVLGYTF
cdr3_nt: TGTGCCAGCAGCCGTACCCCAGGGGGCGTTCTTGGCTACACCTTC

v_call: TRBV30
cdr3_length: 13
j_call: TRBJ1-4
d_call: .
clone_size: .
cdr3_aa: CAWTPGFNEKLFF
cdr3_nt: TGTGCCTGGACACCAGGGTTTAATGAAAAACTGTTTTTT

v_call: TRBV7-2
cdr3_length: 13
j_call: TRBJ2-3
d_call: .
clone_size: .
cdr3_aa: CASMRGSTDTQYF
cdr3_nt: TGTGCCAGCATGCGGGGAAGCACAGATACGCAGTATTTT

v_call: TRBV5-1
cdr3_length: 14
j_call: TRBJ1-1
d_call: .
clone_size: .
cdr3_aa: CASSPVDKNTEAFF
cdr3_nt: TGCGCCAGCAGCCCGGTCGACAAGAACACTGAAGCTTTCTTT

v_call: TRBV5-1
cdr3_length: 12
j_call: TRBJ2-3
d_call: .
clone_size: .
cdr3_aa: CASSSSTDTQYF
cdr3_nt: TGCGCCAGCAGCTCCTCCACAGATACGCAGTATTTT

v_call: TRBV3-1/TRBV3-2
cdr3_length: 17
j_call: TRBJ2-7
d_call: .
clone_size: .
cdr3_aa: CASSDNPAGGRIVEQYF
cdr3_nt: TGTGCCAGCAGTGACAACCCAGCAGGGGGGCGCATCGTCGAGCAGTACTTC

v_call: TRBV28
cdr3_length: 13
j_call: TRBJ1-2
d_call: .
clone_size: few
cdr3_aa: CASSSGENYGYTF
cdr3_nt: TGTGCCAGCAGTTCCGGAGAGAACTATGGCTACACCTTC

v_call: TRBV5-6
cdr3_length: 14
j_call: TRBJ1-4
d_call: .
clone_size: .
cdr3_aa: CASSFKGLDEKLFF
cdr3_nt: TGTGCCAGCAGCTTCAAGGGGCTCGATGAAAAACTGTTTTTT

v_call: TRBV6-2/TRBV6-3
cdr3_length: 16
j_call: TRBJ1-2
d_call: TRBD1
clone_size: .
cdr3_aa: CASSYGTGGTRRGYTF
cdr3_nt: TGTGCCAGCAGTTACGGGACAGGAGGTACGAGGAGGGGCTACACCTTC

v_call: TRBV28
cdr3_length: 14
j_call: TRBJ1-5
d_call: .
clone_size: .
cdr3_aa: CASGSSGLDQPQHF
cdr3_nt: TGTGCCAGCGGCTCCTCAGGGCTGGATCAGCCCCAGCATTTT

v_call: TRBV13
cdr3_length: 17
j_call: TRBJ2-1
d_call: .
clone_size: .
cdr3_aa: CASSPLSGLSSYNEQFF
cdr3_nt: TGTGCCAGCAGCCCCCTCAGCGGGCTAAGCTCCTACAATGAGCAGTTCTTC

v_call: TRBV7-8
cdr3_length: 13
j_call: TRBJ1-6
d_call: .
clone_size: .
cdr3_aa: CASSQRGNSPLHF
cdr3_nt: TGTGCCAGCAGCCAGAGGGGGAATTCACCCCTCCACTTT

v_call: TRBV25-1
cdr3_length: 14
j_call: TRBJ1-5
d_call: .
clone_size: .
cdr3_aa: CASSESTRGQPQHF
cdr3_nt: TGTGCCAGCAGTGAATCCACCCGCGGCCAGCCCCAGCATTTT